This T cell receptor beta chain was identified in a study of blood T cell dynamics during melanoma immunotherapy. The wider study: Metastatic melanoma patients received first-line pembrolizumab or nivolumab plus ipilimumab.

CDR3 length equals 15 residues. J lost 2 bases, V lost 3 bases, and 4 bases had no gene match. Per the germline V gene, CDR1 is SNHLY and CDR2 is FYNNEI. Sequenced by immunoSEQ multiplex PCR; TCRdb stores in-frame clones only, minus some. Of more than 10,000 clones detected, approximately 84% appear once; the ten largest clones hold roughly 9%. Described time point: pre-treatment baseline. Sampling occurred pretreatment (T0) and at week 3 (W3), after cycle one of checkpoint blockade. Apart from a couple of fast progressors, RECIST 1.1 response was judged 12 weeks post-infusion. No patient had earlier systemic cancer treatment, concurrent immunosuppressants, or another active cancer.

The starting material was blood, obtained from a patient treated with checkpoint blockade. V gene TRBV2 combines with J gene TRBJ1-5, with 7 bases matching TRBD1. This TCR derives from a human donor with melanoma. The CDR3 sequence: CASSERGPGNQPQHF. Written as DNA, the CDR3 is TGTGCCAGCAGTGAGAGGGGGCCGGGCAATCAGCCCCAGCATTTT.